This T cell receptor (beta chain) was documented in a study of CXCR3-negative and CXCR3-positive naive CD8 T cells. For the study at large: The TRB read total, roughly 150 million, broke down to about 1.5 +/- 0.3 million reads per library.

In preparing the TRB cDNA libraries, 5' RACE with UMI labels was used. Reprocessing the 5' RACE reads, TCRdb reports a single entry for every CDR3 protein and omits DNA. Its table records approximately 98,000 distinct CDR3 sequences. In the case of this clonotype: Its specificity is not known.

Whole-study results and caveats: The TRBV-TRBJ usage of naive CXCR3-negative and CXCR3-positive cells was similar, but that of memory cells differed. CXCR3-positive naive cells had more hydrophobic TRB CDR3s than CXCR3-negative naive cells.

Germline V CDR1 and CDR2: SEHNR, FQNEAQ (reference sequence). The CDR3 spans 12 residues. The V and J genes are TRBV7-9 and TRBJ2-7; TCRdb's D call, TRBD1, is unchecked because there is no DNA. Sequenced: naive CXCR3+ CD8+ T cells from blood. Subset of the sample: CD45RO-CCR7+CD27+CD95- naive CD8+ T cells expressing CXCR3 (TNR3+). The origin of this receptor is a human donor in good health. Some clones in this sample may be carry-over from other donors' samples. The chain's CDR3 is CASGFGGYEQYF.